The 3 T cell receptor beta chains presented below share a single source sample, sequenced in a study of CD8 T cells in ankylosing spondylitis. MiXCR, applied by TCRdb to the 5' RACE reads, yields one record per CDR3 protein. The data contain 250,000 or so distinct CDR3 sequences, 15% to 20% of them singletons. The sample comprised blood, either unsorted or a sorted T cell fraction (not recorded which). The receptors were gathered from a male donor with ankylosing spondylitis or in good health (not recorded which).

V and J are TRBV29-1 and TRBJ2-2; weak D call: TRBD2 (5 bases). Germline V gives CDR1 SQVTM, CDR2 ANQGSEA. Trimming removed 3 bases at V and 3 bases at J, with 5 bases between. CDR3 size: 12 residues. The CDR3 here is CSVDGDTGELFF. CDR3 bases: TGCAGCGTTGACGGGGACACCGGGGAGCTGTTTTTT.

The rearrangement links TRBV7-9 to TRBJ2-2; 8 nucleotides match TRBD1. CDR3 size: 15 residues. In germline, CDR1 is SEHNR, CDR2 FQNEAQ (reference sequence). V dropped 5 bases and J dropped 5; count of bases not matched to a gene: 7. CDR3 residues: CASSPGQVLTGELFF. CDR3 nucleotides: TGTGCCAGCAGCCCGGGACAGGTTTTGACCGGGGAGCTGTTTTTT.

Only a few counts were recorded for this clonotype. V gene TRBV27 combines with J gene TRBJ1-1, with 11 nucleotides matching TRBD1. Germline trimming cut 3 bases from V and 5 bases from J; bases unmatched to any gene: 5. This CDR3 comprises 15 residues. From germline, CDR1 is MNHEY and CDR2 SMNVEV (reference sequence). Written as DNA, the CDR3 is TGTGCCAGCAGTTTTGCGGACAGGGGGCGAACTGAAGCTTTCTTT. Translation: CASSFADRGRTEAFF.